The T cell receptor beta chain under discussion was sequenced for a study of OX40 agonist ivuxolimab in advanced cancers. Clones were read by immunoSEQ multiplex PCR, and TCRdb kept only the in-frame ones, dropping some. Of about 68,000 clones listed, 91% were seen once; the top ten hold about 0.3%. Trimming took 2 bases from V and 5 from J; bases not matched to a gene: 3. The germline gives CDR1 WSHSY, CDR2 SAAADI. The CDR3 has 15 residues. Patients were ruled out by autoimmune disease history or systemic immunosuppression. The TCR sequence derives from an adult with an advanced solid tumor such as melanoma, head and neck, liver or kidney cancer. Sequencing was performed on CD4+ or CD8+ T cells sorted from blood, taken in a trial of the OX40 agonist ivuxolimab. The genes are TRBV10-2 and TRBJ2-3, with 11 nucleotides matching TRBD1. The CDR3 DNA reads as TGCGCCAGCAGTGAGGCCGGGACAGGGGGAGATACGCAGTATTTT. Protein product: CASSEAGTGGDTQYF.